This T cell receptor beta chain was sequenced during a study of blood T cell repertoires in COVID-19. Whole-study context: Whether acute or convalescent, the COVID-19 samples came from the United States, Italy and Spain.

The V and J ends lost 2 bases and 5 bases, in that order; junction bases with no gene match: 13. The CDR3 runs 18 residues. Germline lookup yields CDR1 LGHNT and CDR2 FRNRAP. Assay: immunoSEQ multiplex PCR; the TCRdb copy retains only in-frame clones and omits some. The table has 250,000 to 300,000 clones, approximately 85% seen once; the top ten hold 4.5% to 5.5%. This sequence joins TRBV12-5 and TRBJ2-5, with TRBD2 matching 11 bases. The sequencing input was peripheral blood. This receptor was obtained from a man aged 45-65 years with active or convalescent COVID-19. DNA for the CDR3: TGTGCTAGTGGTTTGCCTCATCCCCAACTAGCGGGAGTGGAGACCCAGTACTTC. Translation: CASGLPHPQLAGVETQYF. Variable domain in full (rest from reference TRBV12-5 and TRBJ2-5): DARVTQTPRHKVTEMGQEVTMRCQPILGHNTVFWYRQTMMQGLELLAYFRNRAPLDDSGMPKDRFSAEMPDATLATLKIQPSEPRDSAVYFCASGLPHPQLAGVETQYFGPGTRLLVL.